Following are 7 T cell receptor beta chains from one sample sequenced in a study of T cells in Graves' hyperthyroidism and ophthalmopathy. TCR beta CDR3 sequences were amplified from RNA transcripts. Initially, a first-round RT-PCR of the TCR CDR3 employed the HTBI primer set. TCRdb re-called the multiplex PCR reads with MiXCR, one entry per CDR3 protein. The sample lists about 420,000 distinct CDR3 sequences, approximately 14% occurring once. The sample was blood. The receptors were gathered from a woman under 30 with Graves' hyperthyroidism.

In this sample, this clonotype turned up many times. The chain joins TRBV6-1 to TRBJ2-5; 14 bases agree with TRBD2. CDR3 length: 17 residues. Trimming cost V 6 bases and J 3 bases; bases outside gene matches: 9. Germline V gene sequence: CDR1 MNHNS, CDR2 SASEGT. CDR3 sequence: CASRSQPGLAGEETQYF. CDR3 bases: TGTGCCAGCAGATCTCAACCGGGACTAGCGGGGGAAGAGACCCAGTACTTC.

With respect to this clonotype: A read error is possible here, since a much larger clone lies one base away. The chain is built from TRBV20-1 and TRBJ1-2, with D tentatively TRBD1 (6 bases). V was cut by 7 bases and J by 5 bases, with 20 bases left in between. From germline, CDR1 is DFQATT and CDR2 SNEGSKA (reference sequence). The CDR3 consists of 14 residues. CDR3 sequence (DNA): TGCAGTGTCACCAAACCCCAGGGGCGATATGGCTACACCTTC. It specifies CSVTKPQGRYGYTF.

This clonotype appeared many times. V usage is TRBV6-6 and J usage is TRBJ2-5; TRBD2 matches 12 bases. The CDR3 length is 16 residues. The ends lost 0 bases at V and 5 bases at J; junction bases unmatched: 4. Germline V gene data show CDR1 as MNHNY and CDR2 as SVGAGI (reference sequence). The CDR3 here is CASSYSLAGGHETQYF. CDR3 DNA: TGTGCCAGCAGTTACTCGCTAGCGGGGGGGCATGAGACCCAGTACTTC.

The J gene is TRBJ2-5, the V gene TRBV20-1; 8 bases map to TRBD2. Germline assignment: CDR1 DFQATT and CDR2 SNEGSKA (reference sequence). The V gene end was trimmed by 6 bases and the J gene end by 0 bases; junction bases not matched to a gene: 15. This CDR3 is 17 amino acids long. The CDR3 loop is CSAGEVAGFPYQETQYF. The CDR3, as DNA: TGCAGTGCGGGGGAGGTAGCGGGGTTCCCGTACCAAGAGACCCAGTACTTC.

The DNA of the CDR3 is TGCGCCAGCAGTACGCTAAAAGGGGGCGCGTTGCATGAGCAGTTCTTC. Residues: CASSTLKGGALHEQFF. The rearrangement uses TRBV5-1 and TRBJ2-1; 7 positions match TRBD1. Trimming cost V 5 bases and J 8 bases; bases outside gene matches: 16. Germline V gene data show CDR1 as SGHRS and CDR2 as YFSETQ. CDR3 length: 16 amino acids.

This clonotype was detected only a few times. The gene calls are TRBV4-3 and TRBJ1-2; D is uncertain. The V gene lost 4 bases and the J gene lost 1 base, with 10 bases spanning the gap. CDR1 is LGHNA, CDR2 YSLEER, per germline. This CDR3 contains 14 residues. CDR3 sequence reads: CASSPARYNYGYTF. The CDR3 DNA is TGCGCCAGCAGCCCCGCCCGCTATAACTATGGCTACACCTTC.

The chain couples TRBV9 to TRBJ2-5; 7 nucleotides agree with TRBD1. The CDR3 loop spans 13 amino acids. Germline CDR1 reads SGDLS; CDR2 reads YYNGEE. After removal of 3 bases from V and 5 bases from J, the junction contained 4 bases not matched to a gene. The CDR3 spells CASSDDRVETQYF. CDR3 nucleotide sequence: TGTGCCAGCAGCGATGACAGGGTGGAGACCCAGTACTTC.